This entry describes one TCR beta chain. Its antigen remains unknown. The data were obtained in a study of T cell responses to AZD1222 COVID-19 vaccine. Study-level results: Clonal diversity was possibly underestimated; the donors were predominantly white British and more often female.

This CDR3 contains 17 residues. Trimming at V came to 10 bases and at J to 3 bases, leaving 15 bases not matched to a gene. Germline-derived CDR1 and CDR2 are LNHDA and SQIVND (reference sequence). TCRdb's table, derived via immunoSEQ multiplex PCR, lists solely in-frame clones and lacks some. The data show approximately 140,000 clones, with 80% to 85% seen just once and about 3.8% held by the top ten. Here the sequenced sample was peripheral blood, taken on day 0 of MenACWY control vaccination. The receptor's source is an adult in good health. V and J are TRBV19 and TRBJ1-6; the match to TRBD1 covers 7 bases. The CDR3 spells CATANRRDRLYNSPLHF. The CDR3 DNA reads as TGTGCCACCGCCAACCGCCGGGACAGACTCTATAATTCACCCCTCCACTTT.